This record covers a single T cell receptor beta chain. Its antigen remains unknown. The entry originates in a study of T cell responses to AZD1222 COVID-19 vaccine. Findings and limits, study-wide: CD4 TCRs linked to vaccination spanned spike, dominating at 160-218 and 743-854. Seropositive AZD1222 recipients at baseline numbered only 6 or 7.

CDR3 size: 14 residues. Germline assignment: CDR1 MDHEN and CDR2 SYDVKM. The V end lost 5 bases, the J end lost 4 bases, and 12 bases lay between the germline ends. The repertoire was sequenced with immunoSEQ multiplex PCR; TCRdb's copy has only in-frame clones and lacks some. The sample consists of more than 110,000 clones, roughly 92% of them appearing once. The TCR comes from an adult in good health. The rearrangement uses TRBV28 and TRBJ2-1; maybe TRBD2 (5 bases). Sequencing used peripheral blood, obtained on day 0 of AZD1222 vaccination. CDR3 region: CASSRTGLYNEQFF. CDR3 DNA: TGTGCCAGCAGTCGGACTGGGTTATACAATGAGCAGTTCTTC.